This entry lists 2 T cell receptor beta chains sequenced from one sample in a study of cytomegalovirus exposure and HLA in healthy donors. The PCR ran on 60 Vbeta and 13 Jbeta primers. Some clones are missing from TCRdb's copy, which holds only in-frame ones; the method was immunoSEQ multiplex PCR. The repertoire has about 190,000 clones, around 75% of them found once; the top ten carry roughly 2.8%. The sequencing sample was made of PBMCs. These receptors originate from a woman in her 30s in good health and CMV-seropositive.

The V and J genes are TRBV19 and TRBJ1-2, with no clear D. The CDR3 runs to 15 residues. Trimming shortened V by 1 base and J by 4 bases, and 13 bases separated the two germline ends. Looked up from germline, CDR1 is LNHDA and CDR2 is SQIVND (reference sequence). The CDR3 region has the DNA TGTGCCAGTAGTATAGGTGTCAGAGGTCTCTATGGCTACACCTTC. It specifies CASSIGVRGLYGYTF.

In its sample, this clone was seen a few times. V is TRBV25-1 and J is TRBJ2-7; D ambiguous. Germline V gene sequence: CDR1 MGHDK, CDR2 SYGVNS. V gave up 1 base and J gave up 5 bases, with 3 bases separating them. This CDR3 has 11 residues. CDR3 region: CASSESNEQYF. The DNA for the CDR3 is TGTGCCAGCAGTGAATCCAACGAGCAGTACTTC.